Presented here are 21 T cell receptor beta chains from one specimen sequenced in a study of blood T cell repertoires in COVID-19. Using immunoSEQ multiplex PCR, the repertoire was profiled, and TCRdb retains in-frame clones only, with some absent. The sample lists about 160,000 clones; around 82% were seen once. Sequenced material: PBMCs or T cells enriched from blood (not recorded which). These receptors all come from a man in his forties who had recovered from COVID-19.

V and J are TRBV3-1 (or the pseudogene TRBV3-2) and TRBJ2-7, with D possibly being TRBD2 (7 bases). Trimming left V 5 bases short and J 0 bases short, with 14 bases between. Germline V CDR1 and CDR2: LGHDT, YNNKEL (reference sequence). The CDR3 runs to 15 residues. The DNA of the CDR3 is TGTGCCAGCAGCTGGGGAGGGACACCCTCCTACGAGCAGTACTTC. Translated: CASSWGGTPSYEQYF.

V and J are TRBV27 and TRBJ2-1; TRBD1 matches 11 bases. J was trimmed by 5 bases and V by 6 bases; bases with no gene match: 6. Germline CDR1 reads MNHEY; CDR2 reads SMNVEV (reference sequence). The CDR3 contains 15 residues. CDR3 coding DNA: TGTGCCAGCAGGGTGGGGACAGGGGGAAACAATGAGCAGTTCTTC. This gives the protein CASRVGTGGNNEQFF.

V usage is TRBV27 and J usage is TRBJ1-1; D is ambiguous. This CDR3 has 14 residues. From germline, CDR1 is MNHEY and CDR2 SMNVEV (reference sequence). Trimming took 2 bases from V and 3 from J, leaving 10 bases between them. Here the CDR3 reads CASSLAGGHTEAFF. The CDR3 DNA is TGTGCCAGCAGTTTAGCGGGCGGACACACTGAAGCTTTCTTT.

This sequence joins TRBV27 and TRBJ1-3; D is unclear. This CDR3 is built from 14 residues. V was shortened by 2 bases and J by 2 bases, with 7 bases between the two germline ends. The germline CDR1 and CDR2 sequences are MNHEY and SMNVEV (reference sequence). This chain's CDR3 is CASSLGQTGNTIYF. The CDR3 nucleotides read TGTGCCAGCAGTTTAGGGCAGACTGGAAACACCATATATTTT.

This chain connects TRBV18 to TRBJ2-6; TRBD1 is a possible D gene (6 bases). V lost 6 bases and J lost 6, with 6 bases in between. The CDR3 covers 12 residues. Germline CDR1 reads KGHSH; CDR2 reads LQKENI. CDR3 coding DNA: TGTGCCAGCTCGGGACAGGCCAACGTCCTGACTTTC. Translation gives CASSGQANVLTF.

The CDR3, as DNA: TGTGCCAGCAGGCCGCAGGGTTCCCAAGAGACCCAGTACTTC. Protein product: CASRPQGSQETQYF. This chain joins TRBV27 and TRBJ2-5; weak D call: TRBD1 (5 bases). Germline CDR1 and CDR2: MNHEY and SMNVEV (reference sequence). The V end lost 6 bases, the J end lost 1 base, and 12 bases lay between the germline ends. This CDR3 has 14 residues.

V gene TRBV10-3 combines with J gene TRBJ2-3, with D perhaps TRBD2 (7 bases). CDR1 and CDR2 (germline): ENHRY, SYGVKD. The CDR3 is 14 residues long. Trimming stripped 11 bases from V and 2 bases from J, with 17 bases between. The CDR3 nucleotides read TGTGCCGTAGGGGGGGACACCTACACAGATACGCAGTATTTT. This gives the protein CAVGGDTYTDTQYF.

CDR3 sequence: CASSQPTGTENSPLHF. In nucleotides, the CDR3 is TGCGCCAGCAGCCAACCGACCGGGACAGAAAATTCACCCCTCCACTTT. The chain recombines TRBV4-1 with TRBJ1-6; TRBD1 matches at 7 bases. The V gene end was trimmed by 2 bases and the J gene end by 7 bases; junction bases not matched to a gene: 8. The CDR3 extends over 16 amino acids. Germline V gene data show CDR1 as MGHRA and CDR2 as YSYEKL.

CDR3 protein: CASTDGGEKLFF. In DNA form, the CDR3 reads TGTGCCAGCACCGACGGGGGGGAAAAACTGTTTTTT. V usage is TRBV5-6 and J usage is TRBJ1-4; a possible D gene is TRBD1 (5 bases). Per the germline V gene, CDR1 is SGHDT and CDR2 is YYEEEE. This CDR3 is built from 12 residues. Trimming took 6 bases from V and 8 from J, leaving 11 bases between them. Filled out from reference TRBV5-6 and TRBJ1-4, the complete variable domain reads DAGVTQSPTHLIKTRGQQVTLRCSPKSGHDTVSWYQQALGQGPQFIFQYYEEEERQRGNFPDRFSGHQFPNYSSELNVNALLLGDSALYLCASTDGGEKLFFGSGTQLSVL.

The V call is TRBV2, the J call TRBJ2-7, with 7 bases lining up with TRBD2. The CDR3 runs to 15 residues. Losses at the gene ends were 10 bases for V and 6 bases for J; bases not matched to a gene: 18. The germline gives CDR1 SNHLY, CDR2 FYNNEI. The CDR3, as DNA: TGTGCCATCCCTCTACGGACTGACGGCGGGGGCGAGCAGTACTTC. Protein product: CAIPLRTDGGGEQYF.

The chain links TRBV24-1 to TRBJ2-1; 9 nucleotides line up with TRBD1. Germline V gives CDR1 KGHDR, CDR2 SFDVKD. V shed 4 bases and J 6 bases; nucleotides not matched to a gene: 9. This CDR3 region has 16 residues. The CDR3 reads CATSETGGISGNEQFF. Here the CDR3 DNA reads TGTGCCACCAGTGAAACAGGGGGCATATCAGGCAATGAGCAGTTCTTC.

This sequence joins TRBV5-5 and TRBJ2-7; D perhaps matches TRBD1 (6 bases). Trimming took off 0 bases at V and 9 bases at J, with 10 bases between the two ends. CDR1 SGHKS and CDR2 YYEKEE come from the germline V gene (reference sequence). The CDR3 covers 12 residues. CDR3 sequence reads: CASSLAGEGQYF. The CDR3 DNA reads TGTGCCAGCAGCTTGGCAGGGGAAGGGCAGTACTTC.

J is TRBJ1-2 and V is TRBV5-1, with D perhaps TRBD1 (5 bases). From germline, CDR1 is SGHRS and CDR2 YFSETQ. This CDR3 has 13 residues. V lost 0 bases to trimming and J lost 8 bases, with 11 bases between them. The DNA for the CDR3 is TGCGCCAGCAGCTTGGCTCCAGGGCAGGGCTACACCTTC. Its protein product is CASSLAPGQGYTF.

This chain links TRBV7-2 with TRBJ1-5; 7 nucleotides line up with TRBD1. The CDR3 covers 15 residues. Per germline, CDR1 SGHTA and CDR2 FQGNSA. Trimming took 2 bases from V and 1 from J; bases not matched to a gene: 2. CDR3: CASSLNRGSNQPQHF. The CDR3 DNA reads TGTGCCAGCAGCTTAAACAGGGGAAGCAATCAGCCCCAGCATTTT.

J is TRBJ1-2 and V is TRBV9; no clear D. Germline assignment: CDR1 SGDLS and CDR2 YYNGEE. Trimming took 0 bases from V and 0 from J, leaving 6 bases between them. CDR3 size: 14 residues. In DNA, the CDR3 is TGTGCCAGCAGCGTAGCTGAGGCTAACTATGGCTACACCTTC. Encoded protein: CASSVAEANYGYTF.

The chain combines TRBV5-1 with TRBJ1-4, with 9 bases fitting TRBD1. In germline, CDR1 is SGHRS, CDR2 YFSETQ. J lost 6 bases, V lost 4 bases, and 7 bases had no gene match. This CDR3 comprises 15 residues. This CDR3 is CASSPRTGEDEKLFF. CDR3 sequence (DNA): TGCGCCAGCAGCCCTCGGACAGGGGAGGATGAAAAACTGTTTTTT. Filled out from reference TRBV5-1 and TRBJ1-4, the complete variable domain reads KAGVTQTPRYLIKTRGQQVTLSCSPISGHRSVSWYQQTPGQGLQFLFEYFSETQRNKGNFPGRFSGRQFSNSRSEMNVSTLELGDSALYLCASSPRTGEDEKLFFGSGTQLSVL.

CDR3 in amino acids: CASSEGDNRRTDTQYF. CDR3 nucleotides: TGTGCCAGCAGTGAAGGAGACAACCGTCGCACAGATACGCAGTATTTT. This rearrangement joins TRBV6-1 to TRBJ2-3; D gene ambiguous. The CDR3 length is 16 residues. The germline gives CDR1 MNHNS, CDR2 SASEGT. V shed 1 base and J shed 1 base, with 12 bases lying between them.

This clone has a single count. The chain links TRBV19 to TRBJ2-5; D remains ambiguous. The V end lost 1 base, the J end lost 3 bases, and 9 bases lay between the germline ends. The CDR3 runs to 14 residues. Germline loops: CDR1 LNHDA, CDR2 SQIVND (reference sequence). Here the CDR3 DNA reads TGTGCCAGTAGTATAGCAACAGCCAAAGAGACCCAGTACTTC. Encoded protein: CASSIATAKETQYF.

The chain is built from TRBV27 and TRBJ1-2; TRBD1 matches 7 bases. V was clipped by 6 bases and J by 8 bases; unmatched bases: 9. The CDR3 is 13 amino acids. Germline assignment: CDR1 MNHEY and CDR2 SMNVEV (reference sequence). The DNA for the CDR3 is TGTGCCAGCAGCCAGACAGGGAGTAGGGGCTACACCTTC. Protein: CASSQTGSRGYTF.

This clone was recorded once. The chain has TRBV5-6 and TRBJ2-1; D is unresolved. The germline gives CDR1 SGHDT, CDR2 YYEEEE. The length of the CDR3 is 13 residues. With 1 base removed from V and 6 bases from J, the gap between germline ends came to 8 bases. CDR3 sequence (DNA): TGTGCCAGCAGCTTGTCAGGTATCAATGAGCAGTTCTTC. This translates into CASSLSGINEQFF.

The chain joins TRBV7-6 to TRBJ2-5; no definite D call. The CDR3 loop spans 16 amino acids. Between the trimmed V and J ends, which lost 4 bases and 4 bases, there was a span of 19 bases. The V gene's germline CDR1 is SGHVS and CDR2 FNYEAQ. CDR3 protein: CASSSYFSVFGETQYF. CDR3 coding DNA: TGTGCCAGCAGCTCGTACTTCTCGGTTTTCGGAGAGACCCAGTACTTC.